Sequencing of this T cell receptor (beta chain) was carried out in a study of blood T cell repertoires in COVID-19. At the level of the study: Sites in the United States, Italy and Spain provided acute and convalescent COVID-19 samples. Sample material is recorded as cDNA or gDNA derived from T cells, B-cell-depleted T cells, or PBMCs.

Original handling: Estimation of nucleated cell counts relied on the amplification of reference gene primers. The method was immunoSEQ multiplex PCR; TCRdb's version includes in-frame clones alone and lacks a portion of them. Clonal size and the V and J genes are those of that table, whereas D and trimming came from the DNA. There are about 71,000 clones in the sample; around 76% occur only once, and 25% to 30% lies in the top ten. This clone was counted a few times. Germline V gene lookup returns CDR1 MDHEN and CDR2 SYDVKM. V was clipped by 8 bases and J by 1 base; unmatched bases: 5. CDR3 length: 14 amino acids.

V gene TRBV28 combines with J gene TRBJ1-2; 9 bases align to TRBD1. Sequenced input: peripheral blood. This sequence was found in a woman aged 80 or over with active or convalescent COVID-19. The DNA for the CDR3 is TGTGCCAGCGGGCCGGGACAGGGTAACTATGGCTACACCTTC. It translates to CASGPGQGNYGYTF.